This TCR beta chain was captured by sequencing in a study of post-analysis software for immune sequencing data (dated by TCRdb to between 2014 and 2016). A note on the overall study: The recorded disease courses included relapsing-remitting, secondary progressive and progressive-relapsing multiple sclerosis, and some patients had no subtype annotation. The patient repertoires were compared against 11 previously published healthy control repertoires obtained from donors aged about 6 to 26 years. A subset of samples was prepared in parallel using single-end sample barcoding, then pooled and co-amplified after Illumina adapter ligation.

General conclusions and limits of the study: A handful of TRBV segments, including TRBV5-6, TRBV5-1 and TRBV20-1, were significantly more frequent in patients than controls. Direct clustering with F measure showed strong co-clustering of samples prepared in the same batch, prompting a batch-effect correction. The multiple sclerosis patient group was slightly younger than the control group. Significantly lower normalized Chao1 diversity was found in multiple sclerosis patients than in controls, suggesting substantial peripheral T-cell clonal expansion.

Note on this clonotype: No cognate antigen has been identified for it. Possible read error: a much larger clone is one base away.

From cysteine to phenylalanine, the CDR3 is 14 amino acids long. Only CDR3 DNA remains: 42 bases, in frame from the first base. TCR beta repertoires were profiled from peripheral blood of 10 to 15 young patients with multiple sclerosis to demonstrate the VDJtools post-analysis software. The multiple sclerosis patients were children and adolescents between roughly 6 and 16 years of age. The library was made by PCR. TCRdb names Illumina HiSeq 2500 as the instrument used. To reduce PCR and sequencing biases, unique molecular identifiers were built into the TCR beta cDNA libraries. Some 500,000 cDNA molecules were obtained per 1 to 10 million input T cells, so each molecule approximated one T cell. The patient libraries were prepared and sequenced with the same protocol used for the earlier healthy control dataset. Samples belonging to the same batch were prepared together, multiplexed and sequenced on a shared HiSeq lane. The study's own analysis went as follows. Raw barcoded reads were processed with MIGEC, discarding single-read molecular identifier groups before consensus assembly and CDR3 extraction. Clonotype tables were post-analysed with VDJtools, normalizing diversity by down-sampling all datasets to the smallest sample size. In repertoire overlap clustering, CDR3 amino acid sequences, but not nucleotide sequences, were matched to correct batch-related cross-sample contamination. TCRdb took the public reads, trimmed them with fastp at Q25, ran MiXCR for clone calling and kept in-frame beta chains. Every entry covers one CDR3 protein and lists the most common genes and DNA from its rows. None of the V and J calls come from the authors' own analysis; TCRdb made them. The sample table records about 260,000 distinct CDR3 sequences; 36% of these occur just once. Less than 6% of the sample is taken by the ten largest.

Specimen: blood. This clonotype originated in a girl aged 10 to 17 with multiple sclerosis. The chain was built from TRBV12-3 or TRBV12-4 and TRBJ2-4, with no D gene named confidently. Here is the DNA: TGTACCAGCAGTTTAGCTCTAGCCAAAAACATTCAGTACTTC. Protein translation: CTSSLALAKNIQYF.